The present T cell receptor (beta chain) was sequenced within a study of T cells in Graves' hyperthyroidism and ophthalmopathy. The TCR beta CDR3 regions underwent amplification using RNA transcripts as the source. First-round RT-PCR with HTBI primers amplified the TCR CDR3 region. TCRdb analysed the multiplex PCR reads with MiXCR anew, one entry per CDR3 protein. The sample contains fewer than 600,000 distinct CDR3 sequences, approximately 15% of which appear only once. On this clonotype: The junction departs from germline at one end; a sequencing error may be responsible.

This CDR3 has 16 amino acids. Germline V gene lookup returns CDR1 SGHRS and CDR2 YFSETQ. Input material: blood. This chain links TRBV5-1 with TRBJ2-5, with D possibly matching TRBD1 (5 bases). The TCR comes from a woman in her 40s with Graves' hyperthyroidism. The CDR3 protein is CASSLLGLGVQEAQYF. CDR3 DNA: TGCGCCAGCAGCCTCCTGGGGTTAGGGGTCCAAGAGGCCCAGTACTTC.